This TCR beta chain comes out of a study of T cells in Graves' hyperthyroidism and ophthalmopathy. In the case of this clonotype: Its target is unknown.

Study observations and caveats: In simple terms, a model built on 13 V-J features told ophthalmopathy apart from stable hyperthyroidism.

Hyperthyroidism in the patients, aged 18 to 65, was newly diagnosed and under 2 months in duration. Template material for amplifying TCR beta CDR3 regions consisted of RNA transcripts. The HTBI primer set was used in a first-round RT-PCR of the TCR CDR3. TCRdb redid the calling of the multiplex PCR reads with MiXCR, one entry per CDR3 protein. Altogether some 500,000 distinct CDR3 sequences are present, around 14% being singletons, with the ten largest covering under 20%. The sample was blood. This clonotype was sampled from a young woman with Graves' hyperthyroidism.

The CDR3, as DNA: TGTGCCAGCTCACCACCGGCAGGGTCGAGGGACGAGCAGTACTTC. This sequence encodes CASSPPAGSRDEQYF. The chain employs TRBV18 and TRBJ2-7; perhaps D is TRBD1 or TRBD2 (5 bases each). Germline assignment: CDR1 KGHSH and CDR2 LQKENI. Trimming pared 0 bases from V and 5 bases from J, leaving 14 bases between. This CDR3 contains 15 residues.